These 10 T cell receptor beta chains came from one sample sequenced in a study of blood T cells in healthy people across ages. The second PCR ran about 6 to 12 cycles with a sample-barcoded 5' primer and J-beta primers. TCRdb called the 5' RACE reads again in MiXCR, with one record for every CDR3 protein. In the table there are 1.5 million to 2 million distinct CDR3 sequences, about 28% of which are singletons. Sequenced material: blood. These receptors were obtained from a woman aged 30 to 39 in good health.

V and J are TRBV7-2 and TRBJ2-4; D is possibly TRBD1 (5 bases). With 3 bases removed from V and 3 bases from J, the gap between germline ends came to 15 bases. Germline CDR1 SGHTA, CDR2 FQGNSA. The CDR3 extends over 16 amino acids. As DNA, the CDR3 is TGTGCCAGCAGCTTGATGGGGCGCAGAGGCAAAAACATTCAGTACTTC. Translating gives CASSLMGRRGKNIQYF. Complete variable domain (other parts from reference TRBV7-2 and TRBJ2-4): GAGVSQSPSNKVTEKGKDVELRCDPISGHTALYWYRQSLGQGLEFLIYFQGNSAPDKSGLPSDRFSAERTGGSVSTLTIQRTQQEDSAVYLCASSLMGRRGKNIQYFGAGTRLSVL.

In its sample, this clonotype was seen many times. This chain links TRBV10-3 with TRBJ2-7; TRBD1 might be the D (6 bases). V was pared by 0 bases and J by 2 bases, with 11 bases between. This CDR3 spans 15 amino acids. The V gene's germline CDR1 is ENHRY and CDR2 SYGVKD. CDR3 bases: TGTGCCATCAGTGAGTCCAGGGGTGGGACCTACGAGCAGTACTTC. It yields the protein CAISESRGGTYEQYF.

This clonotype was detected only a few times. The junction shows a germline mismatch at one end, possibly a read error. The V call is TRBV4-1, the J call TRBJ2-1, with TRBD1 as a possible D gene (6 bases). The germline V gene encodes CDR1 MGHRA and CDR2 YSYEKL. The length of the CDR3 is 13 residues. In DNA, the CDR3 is TGCGCCAGCAGCCTAGGCCGGGACAAGGAGCAGTTCTTC. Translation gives CASSLGRDKEQFF.

The CDR3 DNA is TGCAGTGCCTCCCTGACTGCCCCTGGTGAAAAACTGTTTTTT. The encoded protein is CSASLTAPGEKLFF. This chain uses TRBV20-1 with TRBJ1-4, with no clear D. This CDR3 is built from 14 residues. The germline gives CDR1 DFQATT, CDR2 SNEGSKA (reference sequence). V lost 6 bases and J lost 7, with 18 bases in between.

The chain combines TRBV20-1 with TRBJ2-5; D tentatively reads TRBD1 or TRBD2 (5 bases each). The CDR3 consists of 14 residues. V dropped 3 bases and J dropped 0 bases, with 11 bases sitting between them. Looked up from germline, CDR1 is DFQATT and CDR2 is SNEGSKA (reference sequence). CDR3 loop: CSARSGTHQETQYF. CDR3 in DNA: TGCAGTGCTAGGTCCGGGACCCACCAAGAGACCCAGTACTTC.

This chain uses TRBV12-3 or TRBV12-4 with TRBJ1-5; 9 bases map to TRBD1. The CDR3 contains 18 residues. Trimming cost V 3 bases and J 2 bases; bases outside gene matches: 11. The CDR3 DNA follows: TGTGCCAGCAGTTTTGCGGGACAGGGCCTCGAGGGCAATCAGCCCCAGCATTTT. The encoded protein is CASSFAGQGLEGNQPQHF.

CDR3 region: CASSLAVQGRKLFF. For the CDR3, the DNA is TGTGCCAGCAGCTTAGCGGTCCAGGGGAGAAAACTGTTTTTT. The chain uses TRBV11-2 and TRBJ1-4; tentative D call: TRBD1 (6 bases). This CDR3 has 14 amino acids. CDR1 and CDR2 from the germline V gene are SGHAT and FQNNGV. Between the trimmed V and J ends, which lost 1 base and 10 bases, there was a span of 13 bases.

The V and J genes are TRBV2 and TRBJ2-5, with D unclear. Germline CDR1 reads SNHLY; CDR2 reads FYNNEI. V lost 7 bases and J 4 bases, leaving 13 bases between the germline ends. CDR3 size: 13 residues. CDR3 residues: CASNFGPAETQYF. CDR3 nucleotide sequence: TGTGCCAGCAATTTTGGACCGGCAGAGACCCAGTACTTC.

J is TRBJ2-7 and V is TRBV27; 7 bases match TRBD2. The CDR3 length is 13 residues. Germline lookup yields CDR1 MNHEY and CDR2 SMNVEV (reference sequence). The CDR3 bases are TGTGTCAGTCAGAGCGGGGAGTCCTACGAGCAGTACTTC. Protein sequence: CVSQSGESYEQYF.

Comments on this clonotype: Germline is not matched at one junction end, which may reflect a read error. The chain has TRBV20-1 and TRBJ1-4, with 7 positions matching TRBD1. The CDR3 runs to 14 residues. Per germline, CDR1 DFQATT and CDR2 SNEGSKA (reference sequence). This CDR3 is CSARRGTANGKLFF. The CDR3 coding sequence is TGCAGTGCTAGGAGGGGGACAGCTAATGGAAAACTGTTTTTT.